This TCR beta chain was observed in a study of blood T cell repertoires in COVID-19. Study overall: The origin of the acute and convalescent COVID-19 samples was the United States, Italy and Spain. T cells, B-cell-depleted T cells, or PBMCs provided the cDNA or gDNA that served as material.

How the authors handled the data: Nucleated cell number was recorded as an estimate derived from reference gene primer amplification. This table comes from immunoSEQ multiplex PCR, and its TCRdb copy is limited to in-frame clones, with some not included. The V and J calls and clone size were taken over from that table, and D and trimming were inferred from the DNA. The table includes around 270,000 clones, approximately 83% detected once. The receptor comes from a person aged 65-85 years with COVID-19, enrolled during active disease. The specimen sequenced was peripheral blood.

CDR3 bases: TGCGCCAGCAGCTCTGTTGTACCTCAGGACAGATCCTACGAGCAGTACTTC. Protein product: CASSSVVPQDRSYEQYF. The chain has TRBV4-1 and TRBJ2-7, with D possibly matching TRBD1 (6 bases). The CDR3 consists of 17 residues. CDR1 and CDR2 from the germline V gene are MGHRA and YSYEKL. With 5 bases removed from V and 1 base from J, the gap between germline ends came to 21 bases.